This T cell receptor (beta chain) was recovered during a study of blood T cell repertoires in COVID-19. Looking at the study overall: Sites in the United States, Italy and Spain provided acute and convalescent COVID-19 samples. From T cells, B-cell-depleted T cells, or PBMCs came the material, which was cDNA or gDNA.

Original methodology: Amplification from reference gene primers served as the basis for estimated nucleated cell counts. The protocol was immunoSEQ multiplex PCR, while the TCRdb copy is restricted to in-frame clones and leaves out a portion. V, J and clone size are those of that table, while D and trimming were read from the DNA. The table lists tens of thousands of clones, about 90% of them singletons. The CDR3 runs to 18 residues. Losses at the gene ends were 2 bases for V and 0 bases for J; bases not matched to a gene: 4. Germline V gene lookup returns CDR1 SGHTA and CDR2 FQGTGA. This sequence was found in a man aged 50 or older with active COVID-19. The sequencing sample was made of peripheral blood. The chain joins TRBV7-3 to TRBJ2-6, with 10 nucleotides matching TRBD1. The CDR3 nucleotides read TGTGCCAGCAGCTTACTTCGGACAGGGGGCTCTGGGGCCAACGTCCTGACTTTC. Translation gives CASSLLRTGGSGANVLTF.